This T cell receptor beta chain was sequenced during a study of HIV-infected children after antiretroviral therapy interruption. About the study: Interruption group median age about 10 years; continuous group 7 to 8 years. Weeks 0, 48 and 150 were sampled under continuous treatment.

Overall study results and limits: After treatment interruption started, naive CD4+ CDR3 overlap across time points dropped.

The sample's treatment: PENTA 11 planned treatment interruption arm or continuous ART arm. At least 5 million viable PBMCs were required per cryopreserved sample. This clonotype was counted only a few times. Antigen: not known. RNA-based 3' RACE libraries used unique molecular identifiers. MiXCR, applied by TCRdb to the 3' RACE reads, yields one record per CDR3 protein. The sample consists of about 89,000 distinct CDR3 sequences, 6.9% of them appearing once. Looked up from germline, CDR1 is LGHNT and CDR2 is FRNRAP. This CDR3 comprises 15 residues. Trimming pared 6 bases from V and 2 bases from J, leaving 15 bases between.

The sequences come from CD45RA+ CD4+ T cells from PBMCs, pooled from several time points, collected from a donor given antiretroviral therapy, either interrupted or continuous. Noted subset: naive CD4+ CD45RA+ CD45RO- T cells. The origin of this receptor is a pool of human donors with HIV. The rearrangement links TRBV12-5 to TRBJ2-3; tentatively, D is TRBD1 (6 bases). CDR3 nucleotides: TGTGCTAGTGGGCGAAAAACAGGGTTCACAGATACGCAGTATTTT. This translates into CASGRKTGFTDTQYF.